The 13 T cell receptor beta chains listed next were all sequenced from one sample in a study of HIV-infected patients and healthy controls. TCRdb called the 5' RACE reads again in MiXCR, with one record for every CDR3 protein. This sample carries 19,000 or so distinct CDR3 sequences, roughly a fifth of them seen once, and the ten largest clones take around 34%. The specimen was CD8+ T cells from blood. These receptors originate from a human donor in good health.

J is TRBJ2-7 and V is TRBV7-8, with TRBD2 matching 8 bases. This CDR3 has 16 amino acids. CDR1 and CDR2 from the germline V gene are SGHVS and FQNEAQ. Trimming took 0 bases from V and 5 from J; bases not matched to a gene: 9. This CDR3 is CASSLALVGRADEQYF. DNA of the CDR3: TGTGCCAGCAGCTTAGCGCTCGTCGGGAGGGCCGACGAGCAGTACTTC.

For this clonotype: A single base separates this from a much larger clone, so it may be a read error. The chain uses TRBV12-3 or TRBV12-4 and TRBJ2-5, with D tentatively TRBD2 (7 bases). The CDR3 consists of 12 residues. V lost 4 bases and J lost 13, with 16 bases in between. CDR3 sequence: CASSSTPGGPYF. The CDR3 bases are TGTGCCAGCAGTTCCACTCCCGGGGGGCCGTACTTC.

This clonotype showed up many times. This chain uses TRBV29-1 with TRBJ2-3, with a weak D call TRBD1 (6 bases). The germline V gene has CDR1 SQVTM and CDR2 ANQGSEA. This CDR3 comprises 12 residues. V lost 8 bases, J lost 2 bases, and 11 bases lay in between. CDR3 sequence reads: CSLRDNTDTQYF. DNA of the CDR3: TGCAGCCTCCGGGACAACACAGATACGCAGTATTTT.

The chain is built from TRBV6-5 and TRBJ2-5, with D perhaps TRBD2 (6 bases). The V gene's germline CDR1 is MNHEY and CDR2 SVGAGI. The CDR3 runs 15 residues. V gave up 5 bases and J gave up 2 bases, with 15 bases separating them. The chain's CDR3 is CASSPLGGSQETQYF. The CDR3 nucleotides are TGTGCCAGCAGTCCACTGGGGGGTTCTCAAGAGACCCAGTACTTC.

This clonotype was recorded at least ten times. The V gene is TRBV6-1, the J gene TRBJ2-1; a possible D gene is TRBD2 (5 bases). From germline, CDR1 is MNHNS and CDR2 SASEGT. The V and J ends lost 3 bases and 5 bases respectively, with 11 bases between them. This CDR3 spans 14 amino acids. The CDR3 loop reads CASSEISGNNEQFF. The CDR3 DNA reads TGTGCCAGCAGTGAGATTTCGGGGAACAATGAGCAGTTCTTC.

This clonotype has only one observation. This chain links TRBV4-2 with TRBJ1-6; unclear D gene. Germline-derived CDR1 and CDR2 are LGHNA and YNFKEQ. The CDR3 spans 16 residues. V dropped 0 bases and J dropped 10 bases, with 16 bases sitting between them. CDR3 bases: TGTGCCAGCAGCCAAGATCGGGCAGATCCAGGCTCACCCCTCCACTTT. Translating it yields CASSQDRADPGSPLHF.

The chain carries TRBV28 and TRBJ1-5; 8 nucleotides align to TRBD1. CDR3 length: 15 amino acids. V lost 6 bases and J lost 2; bases outside the gene matches: 6. Germline V gene data show CDR1 as MDHEN and CDR2 as SYDVKM. The CDR3 region has the DNA TGTGCCAGCAGAATTTTGACAGGGGGCAATCAGCCCCAGCATTTT. Its translation is CASRILTGGNQPQHF. The full variable domain, in which reference TRBV28 and TRBJ1-5 provide the parts outside the CDR3, is DVKVTQSSRYLVKRTGEKVFLECVQDMDHENMFWYRQDPGLGLRLIYFSYDVKMKEKGDIPEGYSVSREKKERFSLILESASTNQTSMYLCASRILTGGNQPQHFGDGTRLSIL.

The chain couples TRBV29-1 to TRBJ1-2; 7 bases agree with TRBD1. Per the germline V gene, CDR1 is SQVTM and CDR2 is ANQGSEA. Losses at the gene ends were 5 bases for V and 1 base for J; bases not matched to a gene: 4. CDR3 length equals 13 residues. The CDR3, as DNA: TGCAGCGTTAATGACAGGGTTAACTATGGCTACACCTTC. This gives the protein CSVNDRVNYGYTF.

This clonotype was found a few times. CDR3 in DNA: TGTGCCAGCAGCCAAGATTGGCATGGAACAGGGGACACTGAAGCTTTCTTT. Translation: CASSQDWHGTGDTEAFF. The gene calls are TRBV14 and TRBJ1-1; TRBD1 agrees at 7 bases. V lost 0 bases, J lost 3 bases, and 10 bases stayed unmatched. The germline CDR1 and CDR2 sequences are SGHDN and FVKESK. This CDR3 region has 17 residues.

The chain joins TRBV7-2 to TRBJ2-3, with D unresolved. V lost 4 bases to trimming and J lost 3 bases, with 14 bases between them. The CDR3 spans 15 residues. Per the germline V gene, CDR1 is SGHTA and CDR2 is FQGNSA. As DNA, the CDR3 is TGTGCCAGCAGCTCCCTTGACGAAGGAACAGATACGCAGTATTTT. Residues: CASSSLDEGTDTQYF.

The genes are TRBV21-1 and TRBJ2-7; the D call in the table, TRBD2, was not verified against the DNA. TRBV21-1 is annotated as a pseudogene. The CDR3 extends over 15 amino acids. The CDR3 DNA follows: TGTGCCAGCAGCAAGGGGACTAGCGGGGGTTACGAGCAGTACTTC. Protein sequence: CASSKGTSGGYEQYF.

This clonotype was seen once. The J gene is TRBJ1-1, the V gene TRBV7-3, with 7 bases aligning to TRBD1. The CDR3 loop spans 15 amino acids. Germline CDR1 SGHTA, CDR2 FQGTGA. The V segment lost 4 bases and the J segment 0 bases; nucleotides outside the gene matches: 5. The CDR3 reads CASSSTGVMNTEAFF. The CDR3 coding sequence is TGTGCCAGCAGCTCAACAGGGGTTATGAACACTGAAGCTTTCTTT. The variable domain in full, completed from reference TRBV7-3 and TRBJ1-1, reads GAGVSQTPSNKVTEKGKYVELRCDPISGHTALYWYRQSLGQGPEFLIYFQGTGAADDSGLPNDRFFAVRPEGSVSTLKIQRTERGDSAVYLCASSSTGVMNTEAFFGQGTRLTVV.

The table lists this clonotype with many counts. The chain employs TRBV5-1 and TRBJ2-1; D is ambiguous. The germline V and J ends were trimmed by 4 bases and 3 bases, with 17 bases remaining between them. The CDR3 has 16 residues. CDR1 SGHRS and CDR2 YFSETQ come from the germline V gene. CDR3 protein: CASSPRAGLNYNEQFF. As DNA, the CDR3 is TGCGCCAGCAGCCCTAGGGCAGGCCTAAACTACAATGAGCAGTTCTTC.